One and the same sample provided the 25 T cell receptor beta chains below, sequenced in a study of blood T cell repertoires in COVID-19. Assay used: immunoSEQ multiplex PCR; TCRdb lists only in-frame clones, some missing. The repertoire holds approximately 130,000 clones, with more than 60% as singletons. The material sequenced was peripheral blood. These receptors were obtained from a woman aged 65 to 85 with acute or convalescent COVID-19.

The chain links TRBV3-1 (or the pseudogene TRBV3-2) to TRBJ1-6; no reliable D call. CDR1 LGHDT and CDR2 YNNKEL come from the germline V gene (reference sequence). The V and J ends lost 0 bases and 0 bases respectively, with 6 bases between them. The CDR3 runs 16 residues. DNA for the CDR3: TGTGCCAGCAGCCAAGACGCTAGCTCCTATAATTCACCCCTCCACTTT. Translating gives CASSQDASSYNSPLHF.

The chain couples TRBV5-4 to TRBJ2-2; perhaps TRBD1 as D (5 bases). The CDR3 consists of 14 residues. V was trimmed by 4 bases and J by 6 bases, leaving 13 bases between them. Germline CDR1 and CDR2: SGHNT and YYREEE (reference sequence). The CDR3 sequence: CASSPHVGAGELFF. The CDR3 region has the DNA TGTGCCAGCAGCCCGCACGTAGGGGCCGGGGAGCTGTTTTTT.

The genes are TRBV19 and TRBJ1-5; D not certain. V lost 8 bases and J 6 bases, leaving 17 bases between the germline ends. Germline V CDR1 and CDR2: LNHDA, SQIVND (reference sequence). The CDR3 has 14 residues. The CDR3 sequence: CASGPGLQVQPQHF. The DNA of the CDR3 is TGTGCCAGTGGCCCAGGTTTACAAGTTCAGCCCCAGCATTTT.

This CDR3 is CASSYSGDYGYTF. CDR3 coding DNA: TGTGCCAGCAGTTACTCAGGGGACTATGGCTACACCTTC. The chain recombines TRBV6-5 with TRBJ1-2, with a tentative D call TRBD1 (5 bases). Germline V gives CDR1 MNHEY, CDR2 SVGAGI. The V gene lost 0 bases and the J gene lost 3 bases, with 5 bases spanning the gap. The CDR3 is 13 residues long.

Regarding this clone: Other DNA sequences in this specimen translate into the identical CDR3. The chain joins TRBV6-5 to TRBJ1-5; TRBD1 matches at 7 bases. Per the germline V gene, CDR1 is MNHEY and CDR2 is SVGAGI. Germline trimming cut 8 bases from V and 4 bases from J; bases unmatched to any gene: 11. This CDR3 has 15 residues. The CDR3 spells CASDLSGGTNQPQHF. In DNA form, the CDR3 reads TGTGCCAGCGACTTATCAGGGGGGACTAATCAGCCCCAGCATTTT.

The rearrangement links TRBV19 to TRBJ1-1; D gene unclear. CDR3 length: 13 residues. Trimming took 8 bases from V and 3 from J, leaving 13 bases between them. Germline V CDR1 and CDR2: LNHDA, SQIVND (reference sequence). The CDR3 loop is CASAEDRDTEAFF. The CDR3 nucleotides are TGTGCCAGTGCCGAAGACCGGGACACTGAAGCTTTCTTT.

The V and J genes are TRBV27 and TRBJ1-5; a weak D match, TRBD1 (6 bases). CDR1 MNHEY and CDR2 SMNVEV come from the germline V gene (reference sequence). V was cut by 5 bases and J by 3 bases, with 17 bases left in between. This CDR3 has 16 amino acids. The CDR3 region has the DNA TGTGCCAGCAGTCCTCAGAGGGGGAATTCCAATCAGCCCCAGCATTTT. Its protein is CASSPQRGNSNQPQHF.

This sequence joins TRBV2 and TRBJ2-3, with 10 bases aligning to TRBD2. Germline CDR1 is SNHLY and CDR2 is FYNNEI. V was pared by 4 bases and J by 6 bases, with 10 bases of the junction left unmatched. The CDR3 totals 16 residues. This chain's CDR3 is CASSAQGSGRGDTQYF. The CDR3 coding sequence is TGTGCCAGCAGTGCCCAGGGGAGCGGGAGGGGTGATACGCAGTATTTT.

This rearrangement joins TRBV5-4 to TRBJ1-2; 9 bases line up with TRBD1. Trimming took 2 bases from V and 2 from J; bases not matched to a gene: 4. CDR3 length equals 15 residues. Germline V gene lookup returns CDR1 SGHNT and CDR2 YYREEE (reference sequence). The DNA for the CDR3 is TGTGCCAGCAGCTTTAGCGGGACAGGGAACTATGGCTACACCTTC. Translation: CASSFSGTGNYGYTF.

The gene calls are TRBV15 and TRBJ1-5; D uncertain. V was pared by 1 base and J by 0 bases, with 10 bases between. Germline CDR1 reads LNHNV; CDR2 reads YYDKDF (reference sequence). This CDR3 is 16 amino acids long. CDR3 region: CATSRGVVDSNQPQHF. CDR3 in DNA: TGTGCCACCAGCAGAGGAGTGGTTGATAGCAATCAGCCCCAGCATTTT.

This chain uses TRBV7-9 with TRBJ1-2; no clear D gene. Trimming took 2 bases from V and 4 from J, leaving 14 bases between them. Germline lookup yields CDR1 SEHNR and CDR2 FQNEAQ (reference sequence). The CDR3 sequence is 15 residues long. In DNA form, the CDR3 reads TGTGCCAGCAGCTTATTTGCACAGCCAGTCTATGGCTACACCTTC. As protein: CASSLFAQPVYGYTF.

This chain joins TRBV9 and TRBJ1-4, with D hard to call. The CDR3 extends over 15 amino acids. The V end lost 5 bases, the J end lost 7 bases, and 18 bases lay between the germline ends. Germline-derived CDR1 and CDR2 are SGDLS and YYNGEE. The CDR3 reads CASSRLSGSTEKLFF. CDR3 nucleotides: TGTGCCAGCAGTCGCCTATCAGGTTCTACTGAAAAACTGTTTTTT. Full variable domain (remainder filled in from reference TRBV9 and TRBJ1-4): DSGVTQTPKHLITATGQRVTLRCSPRSGDLSVYWYQQSLDQGLQFLIQYYNGEERAKGNILERFSAQQFPDLHSELNLSSLELGDSALYFCASSRLSGSTEKLFFGSGTQLSVL.

The V and J genes are TRBV28 and TRBJ1-2; 7 bases match TRBD1. Germline trimming cut 6 bases from V and 1 base from J; bases unmatched to any gene: 5. Germline V lookup: CDR1 MDHEN, CDR2 SYDVKM. This CDR3 is built from 14 residues. The CDR3 spells CASRSRQGNYGYTF. CDR3 nucleotide sequence: TGTGCCAGCAGATCCAGACAGGGTAACTATGGCTACACCTTC.

This clone was seen a few times. The chain carries TRBV4-1 and TRBJ2-5; D possibly corresponds to TRBD1 (5 bases). The CDR3 has 15 residues. From germline, CDR1 is MGHRA and CDR2 YSYEKL. Trimming stripped 4 bases from V and 5 bases from J, with 17 bases between. The CDR3 bases are TGCGCCAGCAGCCCGAAAACCCACAGGTTGGAGACCCAGTACTTC. It yields the protein CASSPKTHRLETQYF.

The CDR3 protein is CASSPLQGSHSGNTIYF. The CDR3 nucleotides are TGTGCCAGCAGTCCATTACAGGGATCCCACTCTGGAAACACCATATATTTT. The V gene is TRBV6-6, the J gene TRBJ1-3, with TRBD1 as a possible D gene (6 bases). Deletions cut 5 bases from V and 0 bases from J, with 17 bases between. Germline CDR1 and CDR2: MNHNY and SVGAGI (reference sequence). This CDR3 has 17 residues.

The CDR3 DNA follows: TGCGCCAGCAGCTTGGACGGGACAGGGCCTCCGATCGGGTATGGCTACACCTTC. It translates to CASSLDGTGPPIGYGYTF. This rearrangement joins TRBV5-1 to TRBJ1-2, with TRBD1 matching 9 bases. The germline CDR1 and CDR2 sequences are SGHRS and YFSETQ. With V trimmed by 0 bases and J by 5 bases, 14 bases remained unmatched. The CDR3 consists of 18 residues.

V gene TRBV2 combines with J gene TRBJ1-5, with 10 bases aligning to TRBD1. V shed 6 bases, J shed 5 bases, and the junction held 4 bases outside the gene matches. The CDR3 length is 14 residues. The germline V gene encodes CDR1 SNHLY and CDR2 FYNNEI. The CDR3 protein is CASRPGQGDQPQHF. CDR3 nucleotide sequence: TGTGCCAGCAGGCCCGGACAGGGGGATCAGCCCCAGCATTTT.

The rearrangement joins TRBV7-9 to TRBJ2-7; 9 nucleotides align to TRBD1. This CDR3 is 16 amino acids long. From germline, CDR1 is SEHNR and CDR2 FQNEAQ (reference sequence). V trimming: 5 bases; J trimming: 0 bases; junction bases outside the gene matches: 8. CDR3: CASSHTGTGSSYEQYF. CDR3 sequence (DNA): TGTGCCAGCAGCCATACCGGGACAGGGAGCTCCTACGAGCAGTACTTC. The variable domain in full, completed from reference TRBV7-9 and TRBJ2-7, reads DTGVSQNPRHKITKRGQNVTFRCDPISEHNRLYWYRQTLGQGPEFLTYFQNEAQLEKSRLLSDRFSAERPKGSFSTLEIQRTEQGDSAMYLCASSHTGTGSSYEQYFGPGTRLTVT.

CDR3 DNA sequence: TGTGCCAGCAGCTGGGACAGGGGACTAGCGGGAGGTCAGGTTAATGAGCAGTTCTTC. Translation: CASSWDRGLAGGQVNEQFF. The V call is TRBV28, the J call TRBJ2-1; 15 nucleotides agree with TRBD2. The CDR3 totals 19 residues. Germline V gives CDR1 MDHEN, CDR2 SYDVKM. The V segment lost 6 bases and the J segment 7 bases; nucleotides outside the gene matches: 16.

Only one count was recorded for this clone. The genes are TRBV30 and TRBJ1-1; D not certain. The V gene's germline CDR1 is GTSNPN and CDR2 SVGIG (reference sequence). The CDR3 has 15 amino acids. Trimming removed 3 bases at V and 1 base at J, with 15 bases between. The CDR3 region is CAWRGWYRGNTEAFF. The CDR3, as DNA: TGTGCCTGGAGGGGTTGGTACCGGGGGAACACTGAAGCTTTCTTT.

The genes are TRBV4-3 and TRBJ1-2, with D possibly matching TRBD1 (5 bases). CDR1 and CDR2 from the germline V gene are LGHNA and YSLEER. Trimming pared 1 base from V and 5 bases from J, leaving 14 bases between. The CDR3 length is 15 residues. The CDR3 spells CASSQGRGVIYGYTF. In DNA, the CDR3 is TGCGCCAGCAGCCAAGGCCGGGGGGTTATTTATGGCTACACCTTC.

V gene TRBV3-1 (or the pseudogene TRBV3-2) combines with J gene TRBJ1-2, with 8 bases matching TRBD1. The CDR3 spans 15 residues. V was clipped by 0 bases and J by 4 bases; unmatched bases: 4. In germline, CDR1 is LGHDT, CDR2 YNNKEL (reference sequence). The CDR3 loop reads CASSQDRGLVYGYTF. The DNA for the CDR3 is TGTGCCAGCAGCCAAGACAGGGGGCTGGTCTATGGCTACACCTTC.

This clone was observed a single time. This chain uses TRBV7-9 with TRBJ2-5; TRBD1 is a possible D gene (6 bases). Germline values: CDR1 SEHNR, CDR2 FQNEAQ (reference sequence). Deletions cut 1 base from V and 5 bases from J, with 14 bases between. CDR3 length: 15 amino acids. The CDR3, as DNA: TGTGCCAGCAGCTTAGTGAGCCTGAGGGGGGAGACCCAGTACTTC. This encodes CASSLVSLRGETQYF.

The V gene is TRBV15, the J gene TRBJ1-5, with D possibly matching TRBD1 (5 bases). CDR1 and CDR2 (germline): LNHNV, YYDKDF (reference sequence). V dropped 0 bases and J dropped 7 bases, with 16 bases sitting between them. This CDR3 comprises 16 residues. The CDR3 nucleotides read TGTGCCACCAGCAGAGATGAGTTCCGGGGGAACCAGCCCCAGCATTTT. Its protein product is CATSRDEFRGNQPQHF.

The chain carries TRBV18 and TRBJ1-2, with unresolved D. Trimming took off 1 base at V and 7 bases at J, with 7 bases between the two ends. In germline, CDR1 is KGHSH, CDR2 LQKENI. The CDR3 is 12 residues long. The CDR3 nucleotides are TGTGCCAGCTCACCACAGACTGGTGGCTACACCTTC. Protein: CASSPQTGGYTF.